This record covers a single T cell receptor (beta chain). Its antigen remains unknown. Quantitative 5'-RACE with molecular barcodes produced the TCR beta libraries. TCRdb called the 5' RACE reads again in MiXCR, with one record for every CDR3 protein. The table includes 200,000 to 250,000 distinct CDR3 sequences, roughly 18% detected once. These data originate in a study of CD8 T cells in ankylosing spondylitis. Overall study results and limits: Some motif variants had been reported before (in reactive arthritis synovial fluid and blood). Researchers report that disease-linked clones proved CD8+ and relatively rare in peripheral blood. Typical of ankylosing spondylitis blood, it appeared, was a TCR beta motif of roughly eight highly homologous variants.

The V gene's germline CDR1 is MDHEN and CDR2 SYDVKM. The length of the CDR3 is 14 residues. Trimming cost V 3 bases and J 5 bases, with 11 bases left between them. The gene calls are TRBV28 and TRBJ2-1; weak D call: TRBD2 (5 bases). The TCR originated in a male donor with ankylosing spondylitis. Material: blood, either unsorted or a sorted T cell fraction (not recorded which). In DNA, the CDR3 is TGTGCCAGCAGTTTCAGGTCGGGGAACAATGAGCAGTTCTTC. It yields the protein CASSFRSGNNEQFF.